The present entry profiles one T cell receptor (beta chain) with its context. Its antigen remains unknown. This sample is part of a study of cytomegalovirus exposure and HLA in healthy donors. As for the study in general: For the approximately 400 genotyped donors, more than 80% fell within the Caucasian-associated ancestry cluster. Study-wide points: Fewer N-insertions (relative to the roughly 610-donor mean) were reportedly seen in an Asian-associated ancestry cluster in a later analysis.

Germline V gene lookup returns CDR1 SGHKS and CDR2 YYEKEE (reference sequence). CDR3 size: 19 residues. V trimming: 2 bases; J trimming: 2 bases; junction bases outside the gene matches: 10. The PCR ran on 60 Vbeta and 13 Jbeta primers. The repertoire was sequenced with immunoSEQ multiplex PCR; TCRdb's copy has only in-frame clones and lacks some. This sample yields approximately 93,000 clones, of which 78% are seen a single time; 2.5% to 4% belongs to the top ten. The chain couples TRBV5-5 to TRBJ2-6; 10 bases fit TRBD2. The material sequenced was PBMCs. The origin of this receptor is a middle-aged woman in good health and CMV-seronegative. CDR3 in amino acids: CASSLSVSSGSAGANVLTF. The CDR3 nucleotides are TGTGCCAGCAGCTTATCGGTGTCTAGCGGGAGCGCTGGGGCCAACGTCCTGACTTTC.